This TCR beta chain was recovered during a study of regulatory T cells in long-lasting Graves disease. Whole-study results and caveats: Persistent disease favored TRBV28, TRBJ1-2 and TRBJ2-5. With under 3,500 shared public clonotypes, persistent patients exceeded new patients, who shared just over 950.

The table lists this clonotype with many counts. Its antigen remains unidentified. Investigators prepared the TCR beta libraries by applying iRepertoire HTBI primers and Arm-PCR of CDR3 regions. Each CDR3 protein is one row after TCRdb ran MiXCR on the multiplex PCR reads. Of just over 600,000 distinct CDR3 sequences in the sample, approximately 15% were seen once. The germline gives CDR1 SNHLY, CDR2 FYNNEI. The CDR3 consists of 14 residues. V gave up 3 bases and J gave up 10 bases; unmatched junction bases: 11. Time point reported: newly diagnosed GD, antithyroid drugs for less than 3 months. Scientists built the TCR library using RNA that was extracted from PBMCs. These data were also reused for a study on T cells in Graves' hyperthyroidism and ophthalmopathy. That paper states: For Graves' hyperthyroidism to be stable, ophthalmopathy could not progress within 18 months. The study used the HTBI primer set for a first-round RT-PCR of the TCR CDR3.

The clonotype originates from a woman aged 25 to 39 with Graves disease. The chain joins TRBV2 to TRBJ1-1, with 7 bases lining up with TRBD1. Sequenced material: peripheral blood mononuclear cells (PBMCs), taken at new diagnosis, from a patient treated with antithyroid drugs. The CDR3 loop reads CASSDRGDTLRAFF. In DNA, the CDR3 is TGTGCCAGCAGTGACAGGGGGGACACCCTGAGAGCTTTCTTT.